This T cell receptor beta chain derives from a study of T-cell reconstitution after alpha-beta-depleted transplantation in children. This clonotype was counted ten times or more. TCRbeta library preparation incorporated unique molecular identifiers. TCRdb independently ran MiXCR on the PCR reads; one entry per CDR3 protein. The data contain about 610,000 distinct CDR3 sequences, roughly a tenth of them singletons. Looked up from germline, CDR1 is SGHRS and CDR2 is YFSETQ. The CDR3 is 16 amino acids. Losses at the gene ends were 5 bases for V and 7 bases for J; bases not matched to a gene: 18. The sequences come from PBMCs from the stem cell graft donor, collected from the stem cell graft. This TCR was sampled from a human donor who donated a stem cell graft to a child with acute myeloid leukemia. This chain links TRBV5-1 with TRBJ2-7, with 7 bases matching TRBD2. CDR3 sequence: CASRSSPRDLGGEQYF. DNA for the CDR3: TGCGCCAGCAGGAGTAGCCCCCGGGACCTCGGGGGGGAGCAGTACTTC.